Listed here are 2 T cell receptor beta chains from one sample, sequenced in a study of identical twins. TCRdb independently ran MiXCR on the 5' RACE reads; one entry per CDR3 protein. Of some 1,700,000 distinct CDR3 sequences in the sample, less than 35% are singletons; the top ten hold approximately 0.25%. The specimen sequenced was cord blood. The receptors here all came from a newborn girl in good health.

The V and J genes are TRBV20-1 and TRBJ2-7; TRBD2 might be the D (6 bases). CDR1 DFQATT and CDR2 SNEGSKA come from the germline V gene (reference sequence). This CDR3 has 12 residues. Deletions cut 1 base from V and 7 bases from J, with 11 bases between. The CDR3 bases are TGCAGTGCTAGAGGCGGGATCAATGAGCAGTACTTC. This translates into CSARGGINEQYF.

The chain carries TRBV20-1 and TRBJ2-1, with 11 nucleotides matching TRBD2. Trimming removed 3 bases from V and 1 base from J; junction bases left unmatched: 2. This CDR3 has 15 amino acids. Germline assignment: CDR1 DFQATT and CDR2 SNEGSKA (reference sequence). The CDR3 loop is CSASSGGASYNEQFF. The CDR3 DNA follows: TGCAGTGCTAGTAGCGGGGGGGCGTCCTACAATGAGCAGTTCTTC.